The table lists the clone carrying this TCR beta chain with many counts. Antigen: not known. This specimen belongs to a study of blood T cells in healthy people across ages. General observations from the study: In these data, TCR beta diversity tracked strongly with naive T cell percentage. The fall in TCR beta diversity per million T cells was roughly linear with age.

Trimming pared 4 bases from V and 2 bases from J, leaving 11 bases between. CDR3 length: 14 residues. A J-beta primer mix and a sample-barcoded 5' primer were used in a second PCR of about 6 to 12 cycles. Tags on each cDNA molecule came from a template-switch adaptor with 12 random nucleotides. One entry per CDR3 protein results from TCRdb running MiXCR on the 5' RACE reads. The sample consists of 850,000 to 950,000 distinct CDR3 sequences, around 26% of them appearing once. At least 7 million PBMCs were isolated per sample. This chain joins TRBV6-7 and TRBJ1-2, with no clear D. TRBV6-7 is given ORF status, its function remaining uncertain. Sample: blood. This clonotype was sampled from a woman older than 75 in good health. CDR3 bases: TGTGCCAGCAGTTCCTTCCGGGGAAACTATGGCTACACCTTC. Its protein is CASSSFRGNYGYTF.